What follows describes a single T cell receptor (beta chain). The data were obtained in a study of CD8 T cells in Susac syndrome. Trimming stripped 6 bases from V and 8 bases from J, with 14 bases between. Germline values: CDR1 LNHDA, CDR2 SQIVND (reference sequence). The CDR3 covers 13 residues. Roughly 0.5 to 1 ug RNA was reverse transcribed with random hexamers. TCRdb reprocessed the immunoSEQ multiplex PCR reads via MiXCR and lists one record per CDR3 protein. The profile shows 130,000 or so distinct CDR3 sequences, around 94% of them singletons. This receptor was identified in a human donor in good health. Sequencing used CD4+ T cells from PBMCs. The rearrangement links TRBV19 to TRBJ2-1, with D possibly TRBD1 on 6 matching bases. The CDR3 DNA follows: TGTGCCAGTAGCATACCGAAGGGGGATGAGCAGTTCTTC. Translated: CASSIPKGDEQFF.